This is a list of T cell receptor beta chains from one sample in a study of blood T cell repertoires in COVID-19. Libraries were prepared by immunoSEQ multiplex PCR; TCRdb keeps only in-frame clonotypes and omits some of them. The data hold more than 250,000 clones, with 70% to 90% observed a single time. The specimen sequenced was PBMCs or T cells enriched from blood (not recorded which). These receptors were obtained from a young man who had recovered from COVID-19. Both conserved end residues are part of each CDR3. The D gene is left open where the match is weak. A row's size may be missing; if present it is once, few, many or a size class.

-,-,TRBV7-2,TRBJ2-3,CASSLAGHLTDTQYF,TGTGCCAGCAGCTTAGCGGGACACCTCACAGATACGCAGTATTTT
-,once,TRBV13,TRBJ2-7,CASSLGGTDSYEQYF,TGTGCCAGCAGCTTAGGAGGGACTGATTCCTACGAGCAGTACTTC
-,-,TRBV5-8,TRBJ2-6,CAEGANVLTF,TGTGCCGAGGGGGCCAACGTCCTGACTTTC
TRBD1,-,TRBV30,TRBJ2-7,CASQPRTGPYEQYF,TGTGCCTCCCAACCAAGGACAGGCCCCTACGAGCAGTACTTC
-,-,TRBV2,TRBJ2-7,CAGASPGTVAAEEQYF,TGTGCCGGCGCCAGTCCCGGGACTGTCGCTGCTGAGGAGCAGTACTTC
TRBD2,-,TRBV5-8,TRBJ2-5,CASSLRGGPTAQYF,TGTGCCAGCAGCTTGCGGGGGGGCCCGACCGCCCAGTACTTC
TRBD2,-,TRBV9,TRBJ2-1,CASSVGWGGSSYNEQFF,TGTGCCAGCAGCGTAGGTTGGGGGGGTTCCTCCTACAATGAGCAGTTCTTC
-,-,TRBV2,TRBJ1-1,CASSIGQNTEAFF,TGTGCCAGCAGCATTGGACAGAACACTGAAGCTTTCTTT
-,-,TRBV18,TRBJ2-7,CASTSGGGSSYEQYF,TGTGCCAGCACGTCTGGGGGCGGAAGCTCCTACGAGCAGTACTTC
TRBD1,-,TRBV5-5,TRBJ1-1,CASSTRQGQLEAFF,TGTGCCAGCAGCACCCGACAGGGGCAACTTGAAGCTTTCTTT
-,-,TRBV7-8,TRBJ2-5,CASSLMGQPQETQYF,TGTGCCAGCAGCTTAATGGGGCAGCCCCAAGAGACCCAGTACTTC
TRBD2,-,TRBV9,TRBJ2-1,CASSAGTSGGNEQFF,TGTGCCAGCAGCGCCGGGACTAGCGGGGGGAATGAGCAGTTCTTC
TRBD1,-,TRBV4-3,TRBJ1-2,CASSQVLGQGYGYTF,TGCGCCAGCAGCCAAGTTCTCGGACAGGGCTATGGCTACACCTTC
-,-,TRBV7-9,TRBJ1-4,CASSPDTTTNEKLFF,TGTGCCAGCAGCCCGGACACCACAACTAATGAAAAACTGTTTTTT
-,-,TRBV3-1/TRBV3-2,TRBJ1-1,CASSQDRSEAFF,TGTGCCAGCAGCCAAGATCGGTCCGAAGCTTTCTTT
-,-,TRBV6-2/TRBV6-3,TRBJ2-3,CASSRNRESYTDTQYF,TGTGCCAGCAGTAGGAACCGGGAGTCCTACACAGATACGCAGTATTTT
TRBD1,-,TRBV7-8,TRBJ1-2,CASSLVGQGTNYGYTF,TGTGCCAGCAGCCTCGTGGGACAGGGAACTAACTATGGCTACACCTTC
TRBD1,-,TRBV3-1/TRBV3-2,TRBJ2-1,CASSQTGVEQFF,TGTGCCAGCAGTCAGACAGGGGTCGAGCAGTTCTTC
-,few,TRBV7-9,TRBJ2-1,CASSSRTDLRFEQFF,TGTGCCAGCAGCTCCCGGACAGACCTGAGATTTGAGCAGTTCTTC
TRBD1,-,TRBV30,TRBJ1-6,CAWSVLDRGMSPLHF,TGTGCCTGGAGTGTACTGGACAGGGGGATGTCACCCCTCCACTTT